What follows are 32 T cell receptor beta chains derived from one specimen sequenced in a study of blood T cell repertoires in COVID-19. Assay: immunoSEQ multiplex PCR; the TCRdb copy retains only in-frame clones and omits some. In the table there are roughly 120,000 clones, just under 90% of which are singletons. The sequencing input was peripheral blood. Every receptor here comes from a human donor in a cohort sampled during active COVID-19.

This clone has just a few counts. This sample includes further DNA sequences coding for the same CDR3. The CDR3 coding sequence is TGTGCCAGCAGTTACATAGATGGCTACACCTTC. Translated: CASSYIDGYTF. V usage is TRBV6-5 and J usage is TRBJ1-2; D ambiguous. The CDR3 is 11 amino acids. The ends were cut back, 2 bases at V and 6 bases at J, with 4 bases in the middle. Germline V gives CDR1 MNHEY, CDR2 SVGAGI.

This rearrangement joins TRBV5-4 to TRBJ2-5; the D is unclear. The CDR3 runs 11 residues. CDR1 and CDR2 (germline): SGHNT, YYREEE (reference sequence). V lost 5 bases, J lost 5 bases, and 7 bases lay in between. The CDR3 region has the DNA TGTGCCAGCAGTCGTGCGGAGACCCAGTACTTC. Residues: CASSRAETQYF.

This rearrangement joins TRBV19 to TRBJ1-4; D not resolved. The length of the CDR3 is 15 residues. Germline-derived CDR1 and CDR2 are LNHDA and SQIVND (reference sequence). V shed 3 bases and J shed 10 bases, with 18 bases lying between them. The CDR3 spells CASSMRGREIGKLFF. CDR3 bases: TGTGCCAGTAGTATGCGAGGAAGGGAGATCGGAAAACTGTTTTTT.

In its sample, this clone was seen once. This sample includes further DNA sequences coding for the same CDR3. The rearrangement links TRBV11-2 to TRBJ1-1, with D possibly being TRBD1 (6 bases). V was cut by 0 bases and J by 1 base, with 9 bases left in between. This CDR3 spans 15 amino acids. CDR1 SGHAT and CDR2 FQNNGV come from the germline V gene. CDR3 residues: CASSLEGGWNTEAFF. DNA of the CDR3: TGTGCCAGCAGCTTAGAAGGGGGTTGGAACACTGAAGCTTTCTTT.

This clone was seen more than once but under ten times. The V call is TRBV6-1, the J call TRBJ2-2; 10 bases match TRBD2. The CDR3 consists of 21 residues. The trim removed 0 bases at V and 1 base at J, leaving 14 bases unmatched. The germline CDR1 and CDR2 sequences are MNHNS and SASEGT. The CDR3 DNA follows: TGTGCCAGCAGTGAAGCCCGATTTCTTCCTAGCGGGGGCTGGAACACCGGGGAGCTGTTTTTT. It specifies CASSEARFLPSGGWNTGELFF.

The gene calls are TRBV19 and TRBJ2-5, with 12 bases identical to TRBD2. The germline V gene encodes CDR1 LNHDA and CDR2 SQIVND (reference sequence). This CDR3 spans 16 amino acids. Trimming took 4 bases from V and 2 from J; bases not matched to a gene: 5. The CDR3 region has the DNA TGTGCCAGTAGTACTCGGACTAGCGGGACTCAAGAGACCCAGTACTTC. This translates into CASSTRTSGTQETQYF.

This sequence joins TRBV19 and TRBJ1-4; D unresolved. The CDR3 contains 10 residues. Trimming removed 5 bases from V and 10 bases from J, with 5 bases in between. CDR1 is LNHDA and CDR2 is SQIVND in the germline V gene (reference sequence). The chain's CDR3 is CASSAGKLFF. The DNA of the CDR3 is TGTGCCAGTAGTGCCGGAAAACTGTTTTTT. Based on the CDR3 plus reference TRBV19 and TRBJ1-4, the full variable domain is DGGITQSPKYLFRKEGQNVTLSCEQNLNHDAMYWYRQDPGQGLRLIYYSQIVNDFQKGDIAEGYSVSREKKESFPLTVTSAQKNPTAFYLCASSAGKLFFGSGTQLSVL.

The chain has TRBV28 and TRBJ1-2; no firm D call. CDR1 and CDR2 (germline): MDHEN, SYDVKM. V was shortened by 10 bases and J by 5 bases, with 11 bases between the two germline ends. CDR3 size: 11 residues. In DNA, the CDR3 is TGTGCCATCGAGGGTCGGTATGGCTACACCTTC. Its translation: CAIEGRYGYTF.

This chain joins TRBV7-6 and TRBJ2-5; 13 positions agree with TRBD2. Germline CDR1 and CDR2: SGHVS and FNYEAQ. With V trimmed by 5 bases and J by 4 bases, 7 bases remained unmatched. The CDR3 has 16 amino acids. CDR3 coding DNA: TGTGCCAGCAGCCCGACGACTAGCGGGGGGTTAGAGACCCAGTACTTC. It is translated as CASSPTTSGGLETQYF.

V is TRBV14 and J is TRBJ2-3, with 7 bases matching TRBD1. The ends lost 5 bases at V and 3 bases at J; junction bases unmatched: 11. The CDR3 is 16 amino acids. Germline loops: CDR1 SGHDN, CDR2 FVKESK. DNA of the CDR3: TGTGCCAGCAGCGGGCCGACAGGGTTTCTTACAGATACGCAGTATTTT. The encoded protein is CASSGPTGFLTDTQYF.

The J gene is TRBJ2-7, the V gene TRBV5-1, with 8 bases fitting TRBD1. Germline V CDR1 and CDR2: SGHRS, YFSETQ. Unmatched junction bases numbered 8, after V lost 3 bases and J lost 0 bases. The CDR3 is made up of 16 amino acids. The CDR3 coding sequence is TGCGCCAGCAGCTCCTCCGGGACAGGCGGCTCCTACGAGCAGTACTTC. It codes for CASSSSGTGGSYEQYF. Based on the CDR3 plus reference TRBV5-1 and TRBJ2-7, the full variable domain is KAGVTQTPRYLIKTRGQQVTLSCSPISGHRSVSWYQQTPGQGLQFLFEYFSETQRNKGNFPGRFSGRQFSNSRSEMNVSTLELGDSALYLCASSSSGTGGSYEQYFGPGTRLTVT.

V and J are TRBV15 and TRBJ2-2, with D uncertain. Germline V gives CDR1 LNHNV, CDR2 YYDKDF (reference sequence). The CDR3 runs 14 residues. Trimming cost V 0 bases and J 5 bases, with 7 bases left between them. CDR3 coding DNA: TGTGCCACCAGCAGAGACCTAGAAACCGGGGAGCTGTTTTTT. It translates to CATSRDLETGELFF.

The rearrangement links TRBV10-3 to TRBJ1-1; D gene uncertain. V lost 6 bases and J 1 base, leaving 6 bases between the germline ends. Germline V gives CDR1 ENHRY, CDR2 SYGVKD. This CDR3 region has 12 residues. As DNA, the CDR3 is TGTGCCATCAGCCGGGAGAACACTGAAGCTTTCTTT. Protein product: CAISRENTEAFF.

V gene TRBV13 combines with J gene TRBJ2-2; 10 bases line up with TRBD2. J lost 6 bases, V lost 5 bases, and 6 bases had no gene match. Germline V CDR1 and CDR2: PRHDT, FYEKMQ (reference sequence). The CDR3 is made up of 15 amino acids. CDR3 amino acids: CASSPGLAFAGELFF. CDR3 coding DNA: TGTGCCAGCAGCCCGGGACTAGCGTTTGCCGGGGAGCTGTTTTTT.

This sequence joins TRBV24-1 and TRBJ1-2; tentative D call: TRBD1 (5 bases). This CDR3 has 14 amino acids. Germline CDR1 is KGHDR and CDR2 is SFDVKD. Trimming removed 1 base from V and 3 bases from J, with 8 bases in between. CDR3 bases: TGTGCCACCAGTGATTTTCCCAGGGACTATGGCTACACCTTC. Protein: CATSDFPRDYGYTF.

This chain connects TRBV6-1 to TRBJ2-7; tentative D call: TRBD2 (6 bases). V gave up 2 bases and J gave up 4 bases, with 12 bases separating them. The CDR3 has 14 amino acids. Germline CDR1 and CDR2: MNHNS and SASEGT. The CDR3 spells CASSETGTEYEQYF. The CDR3 DNA reads as TGTGCCAGCAGTGAAACCGGGACTGAGTACGAGCAGTACTTC.

This clone was picked up a small number of times. The chain recombines TRBV7-9 with TRBJ2-3, with 9 bases lining up with TRBD1. V trimming: 5 bases; J trimming: 3 bases; junction bases outside the gene matches: 12. This CDR3 has 17 amino acids. The V gene's germline CDR1 is SEHNR and CDR2 FQNEAQ (reference sequence). CDR3 DNA: TGTGCCAGCAGCCCCTACGGACAGGGGATAAGTACAGATACGCAGTATTTT. Translated: CASSPYGQGISTDTQYF.

The chain has TRBV11-2 and TRBJ2-3; 8 bases are shared with TRBD1. J lost 0 bases, V lost 3 bases, and 8 bases had no gene match. Germline loops: CDR1 SGHAT, CDR2 FQNNGV. The CDR3 is made up of 17 amino acids. CDR3 loop: CASSFIRTGTSTDTQYF. The CDR3 DNA reads as TGTGCCAGCAGCTTCATCCGGACAGGGACTAGCACAGATACGCAGTATTTT.

This chain uses TRBV4-3 with TRBJ2-7; 7 nucleotides agree with TRBD1. This CDR3 has 15 amino acids. Germline V gene lookup returns CDR1 LGHNA and CDR2 YSLEER. The junction had 10 bases not matched to a gene; V was cut back by 5 bases and J by 3 bases. The CDR3 DNA is TGCGCCAGCAGCGCTGGACAGGACCGAAACTACGAGCAGTACTTC. Residues: CASSAGQDRNYEQYF.

The chain couples TRBV28 to TRBJ2-3; tentative D call: TRBD1 (5 bases). V lost 6 bases and J 1 base, leaving 5 bases between the germline ends. Germline values: CDR1 MDHEN, CDR2 SYDVKM. The CDR3 has 12 amino acids. The CDR3 coding sequence is TGTGCCAGCAGCAGGGGCACAGATACGCAGTATTTT. Amino acid sequence: CASSRGTDTQYF.

The chain employs TRBV3-1 (or the pseudogene TRBV3-2) and TRBJ2-3; TRBD1 is a possible D gene (5 bases). With 3 bases removed from V and 1 base from J, the gap between germline ends came to 17 bases. The CDR3 length is 17 residues. The V gene's germline CDR1 is LGHDT and CDR2 YNNKEL (reference sequence). The CDR3 DNA follows: TGTGCCAGCAGCCACGAACCGGCAGGGTTCGGCACAGATACGCAGTATTTT. This sequence encodes CASSHEPAGFGTDTQYF.

This rearrangement joins TRBV6-6 to TRBJ1-5, with 10 bases matching TRBD1. CDR1 and CDR2 (germline): MNHNY, SVGAGI (reference sequence). J was trimmed by 6 bases and V by 6 bases; bases with no gene match: 5. This CDR3 spans 14 amino acids. Written as DNA, the CDR3 is TGTGCCAGCAGAACTGGACAGGGGGGTCAGCCCCAGCATTTT. This gives the protein CASRTGQGGQPQHF.

The J gene is TRBJ2-5, the V gene TRBV10-3, with 8 bases fitting TRBD2. V was pared by 2 bases and J by 3 bases, with 8 bases of the junction left unmatched. The CDR3 loop spans 16 amino acids. Germline CDR1 reads ENHRY; CDR2 reads SYGVKD. DNA for the CDR3: TGTGCCATCAGTGAGGGGGTAGCGGGAAAGGAAGAGACCCAGTACTTC. Translating it yields CAISEGVAGKEETQYF.

This clone showed up just a few times. The chain recombines TRBV16 with TRBJ1-5; a possible D gene is TRBD1 (5 bases). V was shortened by 1 base and J by 5 bases, with 6 bases between the two germline ends. This CDR3 has 13 amino acids. Germline CDR1 KGHSY, CDR2 FQNENV. The CDR3 here is CASSQFRDQPQHF. CDR3 nucleotides: TGTGCCAGCAGCCAATTCAGGGATCAGCCCCAGCATTTT.

The chain joins TRBV5-1 to TRBJ2-7, with TRBD1 as a possible D gene (6 bases). The CDR3 loop spans 13 amino acids. The germline V gene encodes CDR1 SGHRS and CDR2 YFSETQ. The V end was cut by 2 bases, the J end by 2 bases, with 8 bases between. The DNA for the CDR3 is TGCGCCAGCAGCTTCCCAGGGGCCTACGAGCAGTACTTC. Its translation is CASSFPGAYEQYF.

The chain links TRBV4-1 to TRBJ1-3; 7 nucleotides match TRBD1. The CDR3 sequence is 17 residues long. Germline CDR1 is MGHRA and CDR2 is YSYEKL. The trim removed 1 base at V and 2 bases at J, leaving 8 bases unmatched. The CDR3 here is CASSQGVPGQTGNTIYF. DNA of the CDR3: TGCGCCAGCAGCCAAGGGGTCCCGGGACAGACTGGAAACACCATATATTTT.

This chain joins TRBV4-3 and TRBJ1-1; tentative D call: TRBD1 (5 bases). CDR1 and CDR2 (germline): LGHNA, YSLEER. The CDR3 totals 15 residues. V was pared by 0 bases and J by 4 bases, with 12 bases between. DNA of the CDR3: TGCGCCAGCAGCCAAGATCAGGGAGGGGTCACTGAAGCTTTCTTT. It codes for CASSQDQGGVTEAFF.

This clone was observed a handful of times. Additional DNA sequences in this sample encode the identical CDR3. The chain carries TRBV3-1 (or the pseudogene TRBV3-2) and TRBJ2-1, with D hard to call. The CDR3 extends over 12 amino acids. CDR1 is LGHDT, CDR2 YNNKEL, per germline (reference sequence). V lost 1 base to trimming and J lost 10 bases, with 8 bases between them. The CDR3 bases are TGTGCCAGCAGCCAAGTAGCCGGGGAGCAGTTCTTC. Translation: CASSQVAGEQFF.

The rearrangement links TRBV6-1 to TRBJ2-2, with 8 bases identical to TRBD1. V gave up 3 bases and J gave up 8 bases; unmatched junction bases: 23. Germline V CDR1 and CDR2: MNHNS, SASEGT. CDR3 length: 20 residues. Here the CDR3 DNA reads TGTGCCAGCAGTGACCCAAGCCTAGCCGGGACAGGTTTCACTAAAGGGGAGCTGTTTTTT. The encoded protein is CASSDPSLAGTGFTKGELFF.

In DNA, the CDR3 is TGCAGCGTTGGACAGAATAACTATGGCTACACCTTC. This gives the protein CSVGQNNYGYTF. The genes are TRBV29-1 and TRBJ1-2, with D tentatively TRBD1 (5 bases). Per germline, CDR1 SQVTM and CDR2 ANQGSEA. Trimming took 4 bases from V and 1 from J, leaving 7 bases between them. The CDR3 consists of 12 residues.

The J gene is TRBJ2-7, the V gene TRBV2, with a weak D call TRBD1 (6 bases). The CDR3 spans 14 residues. V lost 6 bases and J lost 0, with 12 bases in between. Germline assignment: CDR1 SNHLY and CDR2 FYNNEI. Written as DNA, the CDR3 is TGTGCCAGCAGACCCACAGGGCCCTCCTACGAGCAGTACTTC. Translation gives CASRPTGPSYEQYF.

The chain is built from TRBV9 and TRBJ2-3; D gene uncertain. This CDR3 comprises 13 residues. CDR1 is SGDLS, CDR2 YYNGEE, per germline. V lost 4 bases, J lost 4 bases, and 10 bases lay in between. CDR3 residues: CASSTSAADTQYF. The DNA of the CDR3 is TGTGCCAGCAGCACAAGTGCGGCAGATACGCAGTATTTT.